Each of the 30 T cell receptor beta chains below was sequenced from the same sample in a study of memory B cells and T cells in multiple sclerosis (dated 2018 in TCRdb). Autoproliferating (CFSEdim) and non-proliferating (CFSEhi) T cell fractions were sequenced separately after stimulus-free culture of CFSE-labeled PBMCs. In total, approximately 5.1x10^7 CFSE-labeled PBMCs were cultured without stimulus for 6 to 8 days, after which replicate wells were pooled. Their antigens are not known. The library was built by means of the immunoSEQ multiplex PCR assay. TCRdb took this table from immuneACCESS and kept in-frame rearrangements with V and J called. Such tables lack part of the clones; where checked against another copy, unresolved V genes explain under half of the gap, and the rest is unexplained. The sample profile shows tens of thousands of clones; around 88% of them were found once. Of the sample, less than 3.5% falls within the top ten clones.

The sequenced sample consisted of PBMCs from blood kept in culture. The source is a human donor with multiple sclerosis.

This clone showed up just a few times. The chain carries TRBV4-2 and TRBJ2-3; D call uncertain. Per germline, CDR1 LGHNA and CDR2 YNFKEQ. CDR3 length: 17 residues. Trimming pared 0 bases from V and 0 bases from J, leaving 13 bases between. DNA of the CDR3: TGTGCCAGCAGCCAAGAACGAGGCAGTGCTAGCACAGATACGCAGTATTTT. As protein: CASSQERGSASTDTQYF.

This chain uses TRBV9 with TRBJ1-3; D remains ambiguous. The CDR3 contains 14 residues. V lost 6 bases, J lost 0 bases, and 10 bases lay in between. In germline, CDR1 is SGDLS, CDR2 YYNGEE. The CDR3 spells CASTTQDSGNTIYF. The CDR3 bases are TGTGCCAGCACCACCCAGGACTCTGGAAACACCATATATTTT. The full variable domain, its missing parts supplied by reference TRBV9 and TRBJ1-3, is DSGVTQTPKHLITATGQRVTLRCSPRSGDLSVYWYQQSLDQGLQFLIQYYNGEERAKGNILERFSAQQFPDLHSELNLSSLELGDSALYFCASTTQDSGNTIYFGEGSWLTVV.

The rearrangement uses TRBV4-1 and TRBJ1-3; 10 bases line up with TRBD1. The CDR3 loop spans 17 amino acids. CDR1 is MGHRA, CDR2 YSYEKL, per germline. Unmatched junction bases numbered 6, after V lost 3 bases and J lost 1 base. CDR3 sequence: CASSQGTGAGSGNTIYF. CDR3 in DNA: TGCGCCAGCAGCCAGGGGACAGGGGCCGGATCTGGAAACACCATATATTTT.

This chain uses TRBV5-1 with TRBJ1-4; perhaps TRBD1 as D (6 bases). Trimming left V 4 bases short and J 5 bases short, with 21 bases between. The CDR3 spans 17 residues. Germline CDR1 is SGHRS and CDR2 is YFSETQ. CDR3 loop: CASSLNYGTTRNEKLFF. CDR3 nucleotide sequence: TGCGCCAGCAGCCTCAACTACGGGACAACCAGGAATGAAAAACTGTTTTTT.

The chain couples TRBV9 to TRBJ2-7; the D is unclear. The V gene's germline CDR1 is SGDLS and CDR2 YYNGEE. V lost 3 bases and J lost 2, with 18 bases in between. The CDR3 length is 16 residues. The CDR3 DNA is TGTGCCAGCAGCGCCTCGGTTGGCGAAGGGACCTACGAGCAGTACTTC. It codes for CASSASVGEGTYEQYF.

The count of this clone is one. The chain is built from TRBV21-1 and TRBJ1-1; the table names TRBD1, a call not compared with the DNA. TRBV21-1 is designated a pseudogene. This CDR3 spans 15 amino acids. The CDR3 DNA reads as TGTGCCAGCAGCAAAGGGGCAGGGGAAGACACTGAAGCTTTCTTT. Translating gives CASSKGAGEDTEAFF.

The genes are TRBV11-3 and TRBJ2-1, with 12 bases matching TRBD2. Germline V gives CDR1 SGHNT, CDR2 YENEEA. V gave up 0 bases and J gave up 7 bases; unmatched junction bases: 4. The CDR3 covers 16 residues. The CDR3 loop reads CASSLELAGGRNEQFF. CDR3 DNA sequence: TGTGCCAGCAGCTTAGAGCTAGCGGGGGGGCGGAATGAGCAGTTCTTC.

About this clone itself: The junction and the germline gene differ at one end; a read error may be behind it. V gene TRBV4-1 combines with J gene TRBJ2-1; D may be TRBD2 (6 bases). Germline V gene sequence: CDR1 MGHRA, CDR2 YSYEKL. CDR3 size: 15 residues. The CDR3 loop is CASSQGTSSSNEQFF. DNA for the CDR3: TGTGCCAGCAGCCAAGGTACTAGCTCTTCCAATGAGCAGTTCTTC.

V is TRBV9 and J is TRBJ2-1, with TRBD2 identical over 9 bases. This CDR3 region has 17 residues. CDR1 SGDLS and CDR2 YYNGEE come from the germline V gene. Unmatched junction bases numbered 13, after V lost 4 bases and J lost 5 bases. The CDR3 DNA follows: TGTGCCAGCAGCCGGGGTGGCGGGGGGGCGTTGGACAATGAGCAGTTCTTC. This translates into CASSRGGGGALDNEQFF.

The rearrangement links TRBV7-9 to TRBJ2-5, with 8 positions matching TRBD2. Germline V gene sequence: CDR1 SEHNR, CDR2 FQNEAQ (reference sequence). This CDR3 comprises 16 residues. V trimming: 4 bases; J trimming: 3 bases; junction bases outside the gene matches: 10. The DNA for the CDR3 is TGTGCCAGCAGCTCGGGACTAGGGGCAACAAAAGAGACCCAGTACTTC. This codes for CASSSGLGATKETQYF.

The V call is TRBV2, the J call TRBJ2-7; 8 bases agree with TRBD2. The CDR3 consists of 12 residues. Germline CDR1 SNHLY, CDR2 FYNNEI. The J segment lost 6 bases and the V segment lost 6 bases, leaving 4 bases of the junction unmatched. CDR3 sequence reads: CASRFLAGEQYF. The CDR3 DNA reads as TGTGCCAGCAGGTTCCTAGCGGGCGAGCAGTACTTC. Using reference TRBV2 and TRBJ2-7 for the parts outside the CDR3, the full variable domain is EPEVTQTPSHQVTQMGQEVILRCVPISNHLYFYWYRQILGQKVEFLVSFYNNEISEKSEIFDDQFSVERPDGSNFTLKIRSTKLEDSAMYFCASRFLAGEQYFGPGTRLTVT.

The V and J genes are TRBV19 and TRBJ1-4, with TRBD1 matching 7 bases. Germline lookup yields CDR1 LNHDA and CDR2 SQIVND (reference sequence). The junction had 8 bases not matched to a gene; V was cut back by 5 bases and J by 2 bases. The CDR3 consists of 16 residues. In DNA, the CDR3 is TGTGCCAGTAGTCTCCCGACAGGGCCTACTAATGAAAAACTGTTTTTT. Translating gives CASSLPTGPTNEKLFF.

This clone was recorded a few times. The chain uses TRBV23-1 and TRBJ2-7; no reliable D call. TRBV23-1 counts as an open reading frame of uncertain function. V shed 4 bases and J shed 3 bases, with 10 bases lying between them. The CDR3 contains 13 residues. The CDR3 reads CASSPRPYYEQYF. The CDR3 nucleotides are TGCGCCAGCAGTCCACGTCCTTACTACGAGCAGTACTTC.

This sequence joins TRBV5-1 and TRBJ1-2, with 10 bases aligning to TRBD1. The length of the CDR3 is 16 residues. J was trimmed by 4 bases and V by 0 bases; bases with no gene match: 6. Germline CDR1 reads SGHRS; CDR2 reads YFSETQ. CDR3 amino acids: CASSLVGTGDIYGYTF. The CDR3 DNA follows: TGCGCCAGCAGCTTGGTCGGGACAGGGGACATCTATGGCTACACCTTC.

CDR3 residues: CASSATGTRSLSTEAFF. The DNA for the CDR3 is TGTGCCAGCTCAGCTACCGGGACAAGGAGTTTGAGCACTGAAGCTTTCTTT. The V gene is TRBV18, the J gene TRBJ1-1, with D possibly TRBD1 on 6 matching bases. V lost 5 bases and J 4 bases, leaving 23 bases between the germline ends. Germline V gene data show CDR1 as KGHSH and CDR2 as LQKENI. CDR3 size: 17 residues.

This clone was seen only a few times. The chain joins TRBV19 to TRBJ1-2; D is uncertain. Trimming left V 2 bases short and J 4 bases short, with 8 bases between. Germline values: CDR1 LNHDA, CDR2 SQIVND (reference sequence). The CDR3 spans 13 residues. Here the CDR3 DNA reads TGTGCCAGTAGTATACCCGGGCTCTATGGCTACACCTTC. Its protein product is CASSIPGLYGYTF.

V and J are TRBV5-4 and TRBJ1-1; 7 bases fit TRBD1. The CDR3 length is 14 residues. The trim removed 1 base at V and 6 bases at J, leaving 6 bases unmatched. CDR1 is SGHNT and CDR2 is YYREEE in the germline V gene (reference sequence). CDR3: CASSLSQGRAEAFF. The CDR3 DNA reads TGTGCCAGCAGCTTGTCACAGGGGAGGGCTGAAGCTTTCTTT.

This chain connects TRBV28 to TRBJ2-7, with 7 bases fitting TRBD1. V lost 2 bases to trimming and J lost 1 base; unmatched junction nucleotides: 5. Per germline, CDR1 MDHEN and CDR2 SYDVKM. The CDR3 loop spans 15 amino acids. CDR3 sequence reads: CASSLEGAHSYEQYF. DNA for the CDR3: TGTGCCAGCAGTTTAGAGGGGGCCCATTCCTACGAGCAGTACTTC.

This chain uses TRBV21-1 with TRBJ2-1; the DNA was not used to check the table's D call, TRBD1. TRBV21-1 is given as a pseudogene. The CDR3 spans 15 residues. CDR3 coding DNA: TGTGCCAGCACCCCATCGAGACAGAACTACAATGAGCAGTTCTTC. It yields the protein CASTPSRQNYNEQFF.

The chain couples TRBV19 to TRBJ1-5; no clear D gene. V dropped 4 bases and J dropped 2 bases, with 15 bases sitting between them. Germline assignment: CDR1 LNHDA and CDR2 SQIVND (reference sequence). The CDR3 contains 16 residues. DNA for the CDR3: TGTGCCAGTAGTAGGTCGGAGGCTGGTCGCAATCAGCCCCAGCATTTT. It specifies CASSRSEAGRNQPQHF.

The chain links TRBV6-1 to TRBJ1-5; maybe TRBD1 (6 bases). There are 15 residues in the CDR3. The V end lost 6 bases, the J end lost 0 bases, and 12 bases lay between the germline ends. Germline V lookup: CDR1 MNHNS, CDR2 SASEGT. This CDR3 reads CASRWWDNSNQPQHF. In nucleotides, the CDR3 is TGTGCCAGCAGATGGTGGGACAATAGCAATCAGCCCCAGCATTTT.

This chain connects TRBV7-9 to TRBJ2-3; D call uncertain. CDR1 and CDR2 from the germline V gene are SEHNR and FQNEAQ (reference sequence). The germline V and J ends were trimmed by 2 bases and 7 bases, with 13 bases remaining between them. The CDR3 spans 14 residues. The CDR3 bases are TGTGCCAGCAGCTTAACTACCTCCATCAATACGCAGTATTTT. Its translation: CASSLTTSINTQYF.

The V call is TRBV19, the J call TRBJ2-1; D remains ambiguous. Germline V gene lookup returns CDR1 LNHDA and CDR2 SQIVND (reference sequence). The CDR3 spans 11 residues. Trimming removed 3 bases from V and 15 bases from J, with 12 bases in between. The CDR3 DNA sequence: TGTGCCAGTAGTATCCAAACGGCTAGGTTCTTC. Translated: CASSIQTARFF.

This chain joins TRBV11-2 and TRBJ2-3; D gene ambiguous. The V and J ends lost 2 bases and 9 bases respectively, with 9 bases between them. The CDR3 totals 12 residues. Looked up from germline, CDR1 is SGHAT and CDR2 is FQNNGV. The CDR3, as DNA: TGTGCCAGCAGCTTATATAGTCTCACGCAGTATTTT. Translated, it gives CASSLYSLTQYF.

J is TRBJ1-3 and V is TRBV15; D is ambiguous. Germline V lookup: CDR1 LNHNV, CDR2 YYDKDF (reference sequence). V was pared by 9 bases and J by 0 bases, with 15 bases between. The CDR3 totals 15 residues. In DNA form, the CDR3 reads TGTGCCACAAGAGAGGGTGTGCGCTCTGGAAACACCATATATTTT. It encodes CATREGVRSGNTIYF. Complete variable domain (other parts from reference TRBV15 and TRBJ1-3): DAMVIQNPRYQVTQFGKPVTLSCSQTLNHNVMYWYQQKSSQAPKLLFHYYDKDFNNEADTPDNFQSRRPNTSFCFLDIRSPGLGDTAMYLCATREGVRSGNTIYFGEGSWLTVV.

V gene TRBV6-5 combines with J gene TRBJ1-2, with D possibly being TRBD1 (5 bases). Germline CDR1 reads MNHEY; CDR2 reads SVGAGI. The CDR3 is made up of 15 amino acids. The V end was cut by 5 bases, the J end by 4 bases, with 17 bases between. This CDR3 reads CASSPNPEGAYGYTF. CDR3 coding DNA: TGTGCCAGCAGTCCCAATCCAGAAGGGGCCTATGGCTACACCTTC.

This chain links TRBV28 with TRBJ1-5; the D gene is possibly TRBD1 (6 bases). CDR3 length: 16 amino acids. The V gene lost 3 bases and the J gene lost 5 bases, with 17 bases spanning the gap. Per the germline V gene, CDR1 is MDHEN and CDR2 is SYDVKM. CDR3 DNA: TGTGCCAGCAGTTTTGCTGTTTTGGGGGGCTATCAGCCCCAGCATTTT. It translates to CASSFAVLGGYQPQHF. Full variable domain (remainder filled in from reference TRBV28 and TRBJ1-5): DVKVTQSSRYLVKRTGEKVFLECVQDMDHENMFWYRQDPGLGLRLIYFSYDVKMKEKGDIPEGYSVSREKKERFSLILESASTNQTSMYLCASSFAVLGGYQPQHFGDGTRLSIL.

This clone was counted a single time. The CDR3 sequence: CASSLYVGTDTQYF. CDR3 nucleotides: TGTGCCAGCAGCTTATATGTGGGGACAGATACGCAGTATTTT. The genes are TRBV7-2 and TRBJ2-3; D is unresolved. The germline V gene has CDR1 SGHTA and CDR2 FQGNSA. The CDR3 spans 14 residues. V shed 2 bases and J shed 3 bases, with 9 bases lying between them.

The genes are TRBV29-1 and TRBJ2-7, with D unclear. CDR1 is SQVTM and CDR2 is ANQGSEA in the germline V gene. The CDR3 sequence is 12 residues long. V was clipped by 5 bases and J by 0 bases, with 8 bases between them. Written as DNA, the CDR3 is TGCAGCGTTTACGACGGCTCCTACGAGCAGTACTTC. Residues: CSVYDGSYEQYF.

This clone turned up a few times. The chain is built from TRBV7-9 and TRBJ1-2; no reliable D call. The CDR3 has 13 amino acids. V was shortened by 5 bases and J by 8 bases, with 15 bases between the two germline ends. Germline CDR1 and CDR2: SEHNR and FQNEAQ (reference sequence). CDR3 sequence (DNA): TGTGCCAGCAGCGCCGGGTTCTACTTGGGCTACACCTTC. As protein: CASSAGFYLGYTF.